Sequencing of this T cell receptor (beta chain) was carried out in a study of CD8 T cells in ankylosing spondylitis. MiXCR was run by TCRdb on the 5' RACE reads, yielding one entry per CDR3 protein. The sample consists of some 270,000 distinct CDR3 sequences, 15% to 20% of them appearing once. This CDR3 has 12 amino acids. CDR1 and CDR2 (germline): LNHDA, SQIVND (reference sequence). Deletions cut 8 bases from V and 9 bases from J, with 16 bases between. The J gene is TRBJ1-1, the V gene TRBV19; the D is unclear. This clonotype was sampled from a male donor with ankylosing spondylitis or in good health (not recorded which). Sequences were obtained from blood, either unsorted or a sorted T cell fraction (not recorded which). CDR3 amino acids: CASEDPWEKAFF. The CDR3 region has the DNA TGTGCCAGTGAAGACCCTTGGGAAAAAGCTTTCTTT.